The following is a T cell receptor (beta chain) sequence with its context. Antigen unknown. Data came from immunoSEQ multiplex PCR; TCRdb stores just in-frame clones and leaves some out. The sample carries some 140,000 clones, 86% recorded once. The V end was cut by 4 bases, the J end by 4 bases, with 20 bases between. The CDR3 is made up of 17 amino acids. Germline CDR1 is SGHKS and CDR2 is YYEKEE (reference sequence). The sample originates from a study of cytomegalovirus exposure and HLA in healthy donors. Study results and limitations: The study recorded over 150 TCR beta chains that were cytomegalovirus-associated.

The chain couples TRBV5-5 to TRBJ2-2; D is possibly TRBD2 (6 bases). This receptor was identified in a man aged 18-30 years in good health and CMV-seronegative. Sequenced sample: PBMCs. Here the CDR3 reads CASSPLLGGQITGELFF. The DNA of the CDR3 is TGTGCCAGCAGCCCTCTCCTGGGGGGTCAAATCACCGGGGAGCTGTTTTTT.